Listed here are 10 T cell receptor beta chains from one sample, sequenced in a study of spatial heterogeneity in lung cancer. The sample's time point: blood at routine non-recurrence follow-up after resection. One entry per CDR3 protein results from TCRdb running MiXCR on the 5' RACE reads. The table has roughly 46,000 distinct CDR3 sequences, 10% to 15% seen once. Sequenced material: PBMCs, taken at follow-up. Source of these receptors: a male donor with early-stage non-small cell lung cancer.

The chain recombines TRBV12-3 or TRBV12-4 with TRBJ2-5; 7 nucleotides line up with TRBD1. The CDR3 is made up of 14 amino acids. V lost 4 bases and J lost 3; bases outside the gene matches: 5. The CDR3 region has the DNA TGTGCCAGCAGTTCATCCGGACAGGAAGAGACCCAGTACTTC. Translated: CASSSSGQEETQYF.

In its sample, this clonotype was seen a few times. Here the CDR3 DNA reads TGTGCCAGCAGCCAGGACAGGGTCGTGCGCGAGCAGTACTTC. This codes for CASSQDRVVREQYF. V is TRBV4-2 and J is TRBJ2-7; 8 positions agree with TRBD1. Per germline, CDR1 LGHNA and CDR2 YNFKEQ. The CDR3 sequence is 14 residues long. The V gene end was trimmed by 3 bases and the J gene end by 6 bases; junction bases not matched to a gene: 7.

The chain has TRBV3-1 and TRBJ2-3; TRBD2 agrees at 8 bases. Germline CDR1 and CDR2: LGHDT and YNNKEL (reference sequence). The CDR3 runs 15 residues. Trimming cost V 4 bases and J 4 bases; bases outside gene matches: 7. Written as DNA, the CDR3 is TGTGCCAGCAGCCCCCTGACTAGCGTCGCAGATACGCAGTATTTT. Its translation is CASSPLTSVADTQYF.

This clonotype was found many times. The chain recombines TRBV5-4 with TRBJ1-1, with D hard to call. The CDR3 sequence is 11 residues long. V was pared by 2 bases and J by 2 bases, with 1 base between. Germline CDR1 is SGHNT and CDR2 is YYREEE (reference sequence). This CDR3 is CASSFNTEAFF. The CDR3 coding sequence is TGTGCCAGCAGCTTTAACACTGAAGCTTTCTTT.

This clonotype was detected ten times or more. CDR3 in DNA: TGCGCCAGCAGCTTTAGCGGAGCAACCTACGAGCAGTACTTC. Translating gives CASSFSGATYEQYF. The chain uses TRBV5-1 and TRBJ2-7; TRBD2 might be the D (6 bases). Trimming stripped 2 bases from V and 2 bases from J, with 11 bases between. The CDR3 length is 14 residues. Per the germline V gene, CDR1 is SGHRS and CDR2 is YFSETQ.

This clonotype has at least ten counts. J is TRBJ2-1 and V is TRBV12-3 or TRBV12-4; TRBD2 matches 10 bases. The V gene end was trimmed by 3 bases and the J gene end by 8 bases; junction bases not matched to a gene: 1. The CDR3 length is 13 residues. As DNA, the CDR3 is TGTGCCAGCAGTTTTAGCGGGAGGTATGAGCAGTTCTTC. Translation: CASSFSGRYEQFF.

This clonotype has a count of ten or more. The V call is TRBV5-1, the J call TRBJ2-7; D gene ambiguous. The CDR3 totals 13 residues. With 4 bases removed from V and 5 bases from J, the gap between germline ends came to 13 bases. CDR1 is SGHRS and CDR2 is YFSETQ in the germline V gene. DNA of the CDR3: TGCGCCAGCAGCCAAAATCGGGTTCACGAGCAGTACTTC. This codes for CASSQNRVHEQYF. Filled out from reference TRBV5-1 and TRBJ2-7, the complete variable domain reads KAGVTQTPRYLIKTRGQQVTLSCSPISGHRSVSWYQQTPGQGLQFLFEYFSETQRNKGNFPGRFSGRQFSNSRSEMNVSTLELGDSALYLCASSQNRVHEQYFGPGTRLTVT.

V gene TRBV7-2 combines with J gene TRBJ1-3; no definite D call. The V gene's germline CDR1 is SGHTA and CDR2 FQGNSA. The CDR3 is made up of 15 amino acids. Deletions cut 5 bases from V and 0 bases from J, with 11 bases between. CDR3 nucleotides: TGTGCCAGCAGCCCTGTGGTAGGCTCTGGAAACACCATATATTTT. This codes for CASSPVVGSGNTIYF. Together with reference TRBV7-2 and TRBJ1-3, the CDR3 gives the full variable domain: GAGVSQSPSNKVTEKGKDVELRCDPISGHTALYWYRQSLGQGLEFLIYFQGNSAPDKSGLPSDRFSAERTGGSVSTLTIQRTQQEDSAVYLCASSPVVGSGNTIYFGEGSWLTVV.

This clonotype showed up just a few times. The CDR3 DNA reads as TGTGCCAGCAGCCCGCGTAATACAGGGGTTGAAGCTTTCTTT. It translates to CASSPRNTGVEAFF. The V and J genes are TRBV3-1 and TRBJ1-1, with 7 bases identical to TRBD1. The CDR3 contains 14 residues. CDR1 LGHDT and CDR2 YNNKEL come from the germline V gene (reference sequence). J was trimmed by 7 bases and V by 4 bases; bases with no gene match: 9.

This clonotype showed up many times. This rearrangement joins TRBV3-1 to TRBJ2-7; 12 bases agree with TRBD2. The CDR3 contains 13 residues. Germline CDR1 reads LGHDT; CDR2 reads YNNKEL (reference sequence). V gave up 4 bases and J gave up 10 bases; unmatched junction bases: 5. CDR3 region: CASSPRLAGVQYF. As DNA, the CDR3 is TGTGCCAGCAGCCCCAGACTAGCGGGAGTTCAGTACTTC.